This passage covers 24 T cell receptor beta chains from one sample sequenced in a study of beta chain features in type 1 diabetes. Isolated RNA was reverse transcribed in full, so expressed TCRB transcripts were sequenced. Assay: immunoSEQ multiplex PCR; the TCRdb copy retains only in-frame clones and omits some. Of roughly 400,000 clones in the sample, approximately 15% were seen once. Sequenced: naive CD4+ T cells from blood. The receptors derive from a young man in good health.

With respect to this clone: Other DNA sequences in this specimen translate into the identical CDR3. This sequence joins TRBV7-2 and TRBJ1-2; TRBD1 agrees at 9 bases. CDR3 length equals 13 residues. J gave up 4 bases and V 5 bases, and 2 bases lay outside the gene matches. Germline V lookup: CDR1 SGHTA, CDR2 FQGNSA. The CDR3 loop reads CASSPDRGYGYTF. DNA for the CDR3: TGTGCCAGCAGCCCGGACAGGGGCTATGGCTACACCTTC.

This clone was recorded a few times. The identical CDR3 is also encoded by other nucleotide sequences in the sample. The chain employs TRBV30 and TRBJ2-1; TRBD2 matches at 9 bases. Germline values: CDR1 GTSNPN, CDR2 SVGIG (reference sequence). Losses at the gene ends were 1 base for V and 7 bases for J; bases not matched to a gene: 2. This CDR3 is built from 13 residues. The CDR3 nucleotides read TGTGCCTGGAGTGGGCGGGAGGGTAATGAGCAGTTCTTC. Amino acids: CAWSGREGNEQFF.

This clone was observed at least ten times. V gene TRBV9 combines with J gene TRBJ2-1; D is perhaps TRBD2 (5 bases). The CDR3 is 14 residues long. The germline V and J ends were trimmed by 0 bases and 8 bases, with 12 bases remaining between them. The germline V gene has CDR1 SGDLS and CDR2 YYNGEE. The CDR3 DNA reads as TGTGCCAGCAGCGTAGTGGCATTCGGGGATGAGCAGTTCTTC. Translation gives CASSVVAFGDEQFF.

This clone has a handful of counts. The rearrangement joins TRBV6-5 to TRBJ2-6, with 8 positions matching TRBD1. This CDR3 is 14 amino acids long. V shed 7 bases and J 2 bases; nucleotides not matched to a gene: 1. Germline CDR1 is MNHEY and CDR2 is SVGAGI. The CDR3 region has the DNA TGTGCCAGCACGACAGGGGCTGGGGCCAACGTCCTGACTTTC. This encodes CASTTGAGANVLTF.

This clone was seen only a few times. J is TRBJ2-1 and V is TRBV19; perhaps TRBD1 as D (5 bases). The CDR3 covers 11 residues. CDR1 is LNHDA and CDR2 is SQIVND in the germline V gene (reference sequence). V dropped 5 bases and J dropped 10 bases, with 9 bases sitting between them. In DNA, the CDR3 is TGTGCCAGTAGTCCTGGACACGAGCAGTTCTTC. As protein: CASSPGHEQFF.

The V gene is TRBV10-3, the J gene TRBJ2-5; D perhaps matches TRBD2 (6 bases). Between the trimmed V and J ends, which lost 4 bases and 1 base, there was a span of 7 bases. Germline CDR1 ENHRY, CDR2 SYGVKD. The CDR3 length is 13 residues. The CDR3 DNA is TGTGCCATCAGTGGGGACTCCCAAGAGACCCAGTACTTC. This codes for CAISGDSQETQYF.

The gene calls are TRBV2 and TRBJ2-1; no clear D. CDR1 is SNHLY, CDR2 FYNNEI, per germline. The CDR3 totals 13 residues. The ends were cut back, 7 bases at V and 5 bases at J, with 12 bases in the middle. CDR3 loop: CASKYGRNNEQFF. In DNA form, the CDR3 reads TGTGCCAGCAAGTACGGGCGTAACAATGAGCAGTTCTTC.

V and J are TRBV7-9 and TRBJ2-7; TRBD2 aligns across 7 bases. The germline V gene encodes CDR1 SEHNR and CDR2 FQNEAQ (reference sequence). The V segment lost 2 bases and the J segment 5 bases; nucleotides outside the gene matches: 6. The CDR3 runs to 14 residues. The CDR3 region is CASSLSTSANEQYV. The DNA for the CDR3 is TGTGCCAGCAGCTTAAGTACTAGCGCCAACGAGCAGTACGTC.

J is TRBJ2-1 and V is TRBV4-1; a possible D gene is TRBD1 (5 bases). The V gene lost 5 bases and the J gene lost 8 bases, with 16 bases spanning the gap. CDR1 MGHRA and CDR2 YSYEKL come from the germline V gene. This CDR3 contains 14 residues. CDR3 in DNA: TGCGCCAGCAGCGCTCTAGGGGCTTCCCATGAGCAGTTCTTC. Amino acids: CASSALGASHEQFF.

The V and J genes are TRBV5-4 and TRBJ2-7, with no clear D. The CDR3 runs 16 residues. CDR1 and CDR2 from the germline V gene are SGHNT and YYREEE (reference sequence). V lost 4 bases and J 4 bases, leaving 21 bases between the germline ends. CDR3 in DNA: TGTGCCAGCAGCACTCCTCAGAGCCGGATCAATTACGAGCAGTACTTC. It codes for CASSTPQSRINYEQYF.

This clone was seen a handful of times. This same CDR3 is encoded by further DNA sequences in the sample. V and J are TRBV18 and TRBJ2-3; D remains unclear. Germline V gene sequence: CDR1 KGHSH, CDR2 LQKENI. V lost 3 bases to trimming and J lost 1 base, with 2 bases between them. The CDR3 loop spans 12 amino acids. The CDR3: CASSPRTDTQYF. CDR3 DNA sequence: TGTGCCAGCTCACCCCGCACAGATACGCAGTATTTT. The whole variable domain, filled in from reference TRBV18 and TRBJ2-3, reads NAGVMQNPRHLVRRRGQEARLRCSPMKGHSHVYWYRQLPEEGLKFMVYLQKENIIDESGMPKERFSAEFPKEGPSILRIQQVVRGDSAAYFCASSPRTDTQYFGPGTRLTVL.

In its sample, this clone was seen a few times. This chain uses TRBV7-6 with TRBJ1-6; 7 nucleotides align to TRBD1. Germline-derived CDR1 and CDR2 are SGHVS and FNYEAQ. J was trimmed by 10 bases and V by 2 bases; bases with no gene match: 8. This CDR3 region has 15 residues. The CDR3 DNA is TGTGCCAGCAGCTTAAACAGGGGAGTGCGCTCACCCCTCCACTTT. Its protein product is CASSLNRGVRSPLHF.

This clone was recorded many times. The J gene is TRBJ2-1, the V gene TRBV7-9; D is uncertain. Per the germline V gene, CDR1 is SEHNR and CDR2 is FQNEAQ (reference sequence). CDR3 length: 16 amino acids. Trimming removed 1 base at V and 8 bases at J, with 18 bases between. CDR3 sequence: CASSLVAGYSSYEQFF. CDR3 DNA sequence: TGTGCCAGCAGCTTAGTAGCAGGCTACTCATCGTATGAGCAGTTCTTC. Based on the CDR3 plus reference TRBV7-9 and TRBJ2-1, the full variable domain is DTGVSQNPRHKITKRGQNVTFRCDPISEHNRLYWYRQTLGQGPEFLTYFQNEAQLEKSRLLSDRFSAERPKGSFSTLEIQRTEQGDSAMYLCASSLVAGYSSYEQFFGPGTRLTVL.

This clone was seen a few times. This chain links TRBV7-2 with TRBJ1-2; 7 bases align to TRBD1. Germline V CDR1 and CDR2: SGHTA, FQGNSA. The ends lost 5 bases at V and 6 bases at J; junction bases unmatched: 6. The CDR3 totals 13 residues. The CDR3 DNA sequence: TGTGCCAGCAGCCTTCCAGGGGGAGATGGCTACACCTTC. Its translation is CASSLPGGDGYTF.

V is TRBV10-3 and J is TRBJ2-1, with 9 bases fitting TRBD1. Germline V gene sequence: CDR1 ENHRY, CDR2 SYGVKD. CDR3 size: 16 residues. Trimming cost V 2 bases and J 7 bases; bases outside gene matches: 9. The CDR3 spells CAISEHGGQGGNEQFF. In DNA form, the CDR3 reads TGTGCCATCAGTGAGCACGGGGGACAGGGAGGGAATGAGCAGTTCTTC.

The chain joins TRBV29-1 to TRBJ2-2; unclear D gene. Germline V gene sequence: CDR1 SQVTM, CDR2 ANQGSEA. Trimming removed 7 bases at V and 6 bases at J, with 9 bases between. This CDR3 is built from 11 residues. The DNA of the CDR3 is TGCAGCGCCGAACTCTCCGGGGAGCTGTTTTTT. Amino acids: CSAELSGELFF.

This rearrangement joins TRBV7-8 to TRBJ2-3; TRBD2 aligns across 13 bases. CDR3 size: 18 residues. From germline, CDR1 is SGHVS and CDR2 FQNEAQ. V was pared by 5 bases and J by 0 bases, with 8 bases of the junction left unmatched. The CDR3 bases are TGTGCCAGCAGCCCGCCGGGACTAGCGGGGACTAGCACAGATACGCAGTATTTT. Residues: CASSPPGLAGTSTDTQYF.

This clone was seen a handful of times. J is TRBJ1-2 and V is TRBV30, with D unresolved. Trimming left V 0 bases short and J 5 bases short, with 7 bases between. The V gene's germline CDR1 is GTSNPN and CDR2 SVGIG (reference sequence). This CDR3 has 12 amino acids. CDR3 sequence: CAWSVDAYGYTF. The CDR3, as DNA: TGTGCCTGGAGTGTAGACGCGTATGGCTACACCTTC.

The table lists this clone with a few counts. The rearrangement uses TRBV9 and TRBJ2-5; TRBD2 matches at 7 bases. The CDR3 runs 15 residues. Germline-derived CDR1 and CDR2 are SGDLS and YYNGEE. Unmatched junction bases numbered 5, after V lost 3 bases and J lost 0 bases. This CDR3 is CASSGSGVNQETQYF. CDR3 coding DNA: TGTGCCAGCAGCGGCAGCGGGGTGAACCAAGAGACCCAGTACTTC.

The chain uses TRBV5-4 and TRBJ2-3; TRBD2 matches at 16 bases. From germline, CDR1 is SGHNT and CDR2 YYREEE (reference sequence). This CDR3 is built from 15 residues. With 4 bases clipped from V and 5 bases from J, the junction kept 1 base outside the gene matches. The CDR3 nucleotides read TGTGCCAGCAGCGGGACTAGCGGGAGGGGAGATACGCAGTATTTT. Amino acids: CASSGTSGRGDTQYF.

The V gene is TRBV6-4, the J gene TRBJ2-3; D is perhaps TRBD2 (6 bases). This CDR3 is built from 15 residues. Germline V gene lookup returns CDR1 MRHNA and CDR2 SNTAGT. The V end was cut by 5 bases, the J end by 3 bases, with 15 bases between. The CDR3 sequence: CASSPLGSGTDTQYF. The CDR3 bases are TGTGCCAGCAGTCCCCTTGGGAGCGGGACAGATACGCAGTATTTT.

The chain is built from TRBV25-1 and TRBJ2-1; 7 nucleotides match TRBD1. Unmatched junction bases numbered 7, after V lost 6 bases and J lost 2 bases. This CDR3 is built from 15 residues. CDR1 and CDR2 (germline): MGHDK, SYGVNS. The CDR3 sequence is CASRETGRAYNEQFF. CDR3 sequence (DNA): TGTGCCAGCAGGGAGACAGGGCGTGCCTACAATGAGCAGTTCTTC.

This clone was detected a few times. The chain uses TRBV18 and TRBJ1-1; 7 bases line up with TRBD1. The CDR3 runs 13 residues. The junction had 5 bases not matched to a gene; V was cut back by 3 bases and J by 7 bases. Germline CDR1 reads KGHSH; CDR2 reads LQKENI. Here the CDR3 DNA reads TGTGCCAGCTCACCTCGGACAGGAGGTGAAGCTTTCTTT. The encoded protein is CASSPRTGGEAFF.

The table lists this clone with a few counts. This chain connects TRBV19 to TRBJ2-5; TRBD1 is a possible D gene (6 bases). This CDR3 contains 14 residues. V was shortened by 5 bases and J by 2 bases, with 12 bases between the two germline ends. The germline gives CDR1 LNHDA, CDR2 SQIVND (reference sequence). The CDR3 loop reads CASSSQGSQETQYF. In nucleotides, the CDR3 is TGTGCCAGTAGTTCTCAGGGGTCGCAAGAGACCCAGTACTTC.